This TCR beta chain was sequenced in a study of cytomegalovirus exposure and HLA in healthy donors. Study observations and caveats: Later analysis suggested most CMV-associated TCR beta chains were HLA-restricted.

Points on this clone: What it recognizes is unknown.

There are 16 residues in the CDR3. J lost 3 bases, V lost 1 base, and 7 bases had no gene match. Per the germline V gene, CDR1 is GTSNPN and CDR2 is SVGIG (reference sequence). Use of 60 Vbeta and 13 Jbeta primers characterized the PCR. The table came from immunoSEQ multiplex PCR; TCRdb's copy has only in-frame clones and leaves some out. This table holds about 200,000 clones, 79% found once. The TCR originated in a man aged 45-60 years in good health and CMV-seronegative. The specimen sequenced was PBMCs. The rearrangement links TRBV30 to TRBJ2-3; 10 bases fit TRBD2. CDR3 in DNA: TGTGCCTGGAGTGCCTCGGGACTAGCGTCGACAGATACGCAGTATTTT. Translation: CAWSASGLASTDTQYF. The whole variable domain, filled in from reference TRBV30 and TRBJ2-3, reads SQTIHQWPATLVQPVGSPLSLECTVEGTSNPNLYWYRQAAGRGLQLLFYSVGIGQISSEVPQNLSASRPQDRQFILSSKKLLLSDSGFYLCAWSASGLASTDTQYFGPGTRLTVL.